This T cell receptor (beta chain) is drawn from a study of blood T cell repertoires in COVID-19 (dated by TCRdb to the early 2020s). Turning to the overall study: Samples from collaborators originated in the United States, Italy and Spain and spanned both the acute and convalescent phases of COVID-19. The dataset comprised deeply sampled blood TCRbeta repertoires from subjects exposed to, actively infected with, or recovered from COVID-19. A de-identified subject ID, COVID-19 status, age in years and sex were almost always included in the sample metadata. HLA class I and class II types, where available, came from metadata supplied by the sample provider rather than from assay-based typing. The repertoires were made available in a free public database intended to serve as a resource for research on the immune response to SARS-CoV-2. The prospective study material was composed of cDNA or gDNA derived from T cells, B-cell-depleted T cells, or PBMCs. The samples were drawn from the first 160 participants of the ongoing ImmuneRACE study and from 1,254 subjects provided by 6 global collaborators.

Participants in the prospective study were enrolled through a virtual design, were aged 18 to 89 years, and lived in about two dozen United States geographic areas. To assign participants to cohorts, the prospective study relied on clinical history that participants themselves reported in a screening survey and a study questionnaire. ImmuneRACE Cohort 3 recovered participants were defined by two consecutive negative NP/OP PCR tests, healthcare professional clearance, or symptom resolution. In the prospective study, mobile phlebotomists collected whole blood, serum and a nasopharyngeal or oropharyngeal swab from each participant. Over a roughly two-month period, participants in the prospective study had the option of providing additional blood draws and questionnaires. Before DNA extraction, blood samples from the prospective study were shipped at room temperature or frozen. As for this clone: What antigen it recognizes has not been identified. No base quality values were provided; no much bigger clone lies one nucleotide off.

On the study overall, not on this receptor specifically: Clinical and demographic metadata were provided uncurated, with the amount varying by source and participant.

TCRbeta CDR3 regions were amplified from genomic DNA by means of the immunoSEQ Assay, a bias-controlled multiplex PCR. Per the original workflow: The number of nucleated cells in each sample was estimated by amplification of reference gene primers within the assay. Sequence reads were collapsed and filtered to measure the absolute abundance of every unique TCRbeta CDR3 rearrangement. For each sample, productive Simpson clonality was calculated as the square root of Simpson's diversity index over productive rearrangements. The clones in this table, taken by TCRdb from immuneACCESS, are in-frame only. Not every clone is retained; where verified, under half of the shortfall comes from an unresolved V gene, and the cause of the rest is unknown. That table furnishes V, J and clone size, whereas the DNA furnished D and trimming. Present in this sample are 300,000 to 350,000 clones, 80% to 90% of which were seen just once. The top ten clonotypes cover 5% of the sample.

Sequenced sample: PBMCs or T cells enriched from blood (not recorded which). The source of this sequence is a man aged 25-45 years who had recovered from COVID-19.

Here the CDR3 is given as CASSARGNTEAFF. The DNA is as follows: TGTGCCAGTAGTGCCCGGGGGAACACTGAAGCTTTCTTT. The rearrangement joined TRBV19 to TRBJ1-1; no confident D gene assignment can be made. The germline V gene (reference sequence) gives CDR1 as LNHDA and CDR2 as SQIVND. The CDR3 starts with the cysteine, ends with the phenylalanine, and has 13 residues. Only the CDR3 part of the read is kept: 39 bases, read in frame from the first base. V loses 5 bases, J loses 1 base, and the germline ends lie 8 bases apart.